These 26 T cell receptor beta chains share one sample of origin, sequenced in a study of beta chain features in type 1 diabetes. Notes on the study in general: Type 1 diabetes patients had TCRB CDR3s that were shorter (moderately but significantly so) in all four CD4+ subsets.

Reverse transcription of all isolated RNA meant that expressed TCRB transcripts were sequenced. Here immunoSEQ multiplex PCR was the method, and the copy in TCRdb shows in-frame clones only, minus some. The profile shows 330,000 or so clones, around 13% of them singletons. What these receptors recognize is not known. The sequenced sample consisted of naive CD4+ T cells from blood. Receptors were obtained from a young woman with type 1 diabetes.

The chain uses TRBV29-1 and TRBJ2-2, with D possibly matching TRBD2 (7 bases). V lost 5 bases and J lost 1, with 14 bases in between. The germline gives CDR1 SQVTM, CDR2 ANQGSEA. The length of the CDR3 is 15 residues. Written as DNA, the CDR3 is TGCAGCGTTCCCTGGGGAGGGGGGAACACCGGGGAGCTGTTTTTT. Its protein is CSVPWGGGNTGELFF.

This clone was counted a few times. V is TRBV29-1 and J is TRBJ1-4; possibly TRBD1 for D (6 bases). With 8 bases removed from V and 6 bases from J, the gap between germline ends came to 16 bases. The CDR3 extends over 13 amino acids. Germline CDR1 SQVTM, CDR2 ANQGSEA. This chain's CDR3 is CSYTQGWDEKLFF. The CDR3 nucleotides read TGCAGCTACACACAGGGTTGGGATGAAAAACTGTTTTTT.

The chain is built from TRBV10-3 and TRBJ2-2, with 7 positions matching TRBD2. Germline assignment: CDR1 ENHRY and CDR2 SYGVKD. The CDR3 runs 16 residues. The J segment lost 0 bases and the V segment lost 6 bases, leaving 7 bases of the junction unmatched. The CDR3 loop reads CAISPASGTNTGELFF. The CDR3, as DNA: TGTGCCATCAGCCCTGCTAGCGGAACGAACACCGGGGAGCTGTTTTTT.

This clone was counted only a few times. This chain uses TRBV7-6 with TRBJ2-1; a weak D match, TRBD2 (5 bases). CDR3 length: 12 residues. The V end lost 5 bases, the J end lost 9 bases, and 11 bases lay between the germline ends. Germline CDR1 reads SGHVS; CDR2 reads FNYEAQ. As DNA, the CDR3 is TGTGCCAGCAGCCCCCTGGCGGGTGAGCAGTTCTTC. It is translated as CASSPLAGEQFF.

The chain employs TRBV27 and TRBJ2-1; TRBD2 aligns across 7 bases. Germline V lookup: CDR1 MNHEY, CDR2 SMNVEV (reference sequence). This CDR3 has 17 residues. With 3 bases clipped from V and 0 bases from J, the junction kept 8 bases outside the gene matches. DNA for the CDR3: TGTGCCAGCAGTTTCTTCGCAAGCGGGACCTCCTACAATGAGCAGTTCTTC. It translates to CASSFFASGTSYNEQFF.

This clone was found a few times. The V gene is TRBV7-2, the J gene TRBJ1-1; 8 nucleotides align to TRBD1. Germline V lookup: CDR1 SGHTA, CDR2 FQGNSA. J lost 9 bases, V lost 6 bases, and 9 bases had no gene match. The CDR3 covers 13 residues. CDR3 loop: CASRPTGGAKAFF. Here the CDR3 DNA reads TGTGCCAGCAGGCCAACAGGGGGTGCTAAAGCTTTCTTT.

The chain employs TRBV19 and TRBJ2-3; no clear D. The CDR3 length is 15 residues. Trimming stripped 1 base from V and 3 bases from J, with 11 bases between. CDR1 and CDR2 from the germline V gene are LNHDA and SQIVND (reference sequence). CDR3 bases: TGTGCCAGTAGTATAGGAGGAAAAGCAACAGATACGCAGTATTTT. Protein: CASSIGGKATDTQYF.

This clone was counted between two and nine times. This chain links TRBV7-2 with TRBJ1-1; 11 nucleotides align to TRBD1. Germline-derived CDR1 and CDR2 are SGHTA and FQGNSA. This CDR3 contains 13 residues. The junction had 4 bases not matched to a gene; V was cut back by 5 bases and J by 8 bases. This CDR3 reads CASSPDRGLEAFF. CDR3 nucleotide sequence: TGTGCCAGCAGCCCGGACAGGGGGCTCGAAGCTTTCTTT.

The V and J genes are TRBV6-6 and TRBJ1-5; D might be TRBD1 (6 bases). V was pared by 5 bases and J by 3 bases, with 11 bases between. The germline V gene has CDR1 MNHNY and CDR2 SVGAGI (reference sequence). The CDR3 contains 14 residues. The CDR3, as DNA: TGTGCCAGCAGTGGGACAATAGCCAATCAGCCCCAGCATTTT. Protein product: CASSGTIANQPQHF.

This clone was observed a few times. This chain links TRBV7-9 with TRBJ2-4, with a possible D match to TRBD2 (6 bases). Deletions cut 5 bases from V and 0 bases from J, with 17 bases between. In germline, CDR1 is SEHNR, CDR2 FQNEAQ (reference sequence). The CDR3 sequence is 17 residues long. The CDR3 bases are TGTGCCAGCAGCCCCGGAGGGTTGGCCGAAGCCAAAAACATTCAGTACTTC. Protein sequence: CASSPGGLAEAKNIQYF.

The V and J genes are TRBV11-2 and TRBJ2-5; D might be TRBD1 (5 bases). The CDR3 has 16 amino acids. Germline V gene lookup returns CDR1 SGHAT and CDR2 FQNNGV. V lost 3 bases, J lost 4 bases, and 18 bases lay in between. The CDR3: CASSFQGVASAETQYF. CDR3 in DNA: TGTGCCAGCAGCTTTCAAGGGGTTGCGAGCGCAGAGACCCAGTACTTC.

This clone was recorded a few times. The chain employs TRBV5-1 and TRBJ2-3; D might be TRBD2 (5 bases). V was pared by 4 bases and J by 0 bases, with 6 bases between. The germline gives CDR1 SGHRS, CDR2 YFSETQ. The CDR3 extends over 13 amino acids. The CDR3 nucleotides read TGCGCCAGCAGCCGGACTAGCACAGATACGCAGTATTTT. Translating gives CASSRTSTDTQYF. Combining the CDR3 with reference TRBV5-1 and TRBJ2-3 gives the whole variable domain KAGVTQTPRYLIKTRGQQVTLSCSPISGHRSVSWYQQTPGQGLQFLFEYFSETQRNKGNFPGRFSGRQFSNSRSEMNVSTLELGDSALYLCASSRTSTDTQYFGPGTRLTVL.

This clone was counted only a few times. This chain links TRBV5-6 with TRBJ2-3; D gene ambiguous. The germline CDR1 and CDR2 sequences are SGHDT and YYEEEE. Trimming took off 0 bases at V and 4 bases at J, with 15 bases between the two ends. This CDR3 contains 16 residues. CDR3 sequence (DNA): TGTGCCAGCAGCTTGGTCGAGGCGTTGGTCGCAGATACGCAGTATTTT. Its translation: CASSLVEALVADTQYF. Based on the CDR3 plus reference TRBV5-6 and TRBJ2-3, the full variable domain is DAGVTQSPTHLIKTRGQQVTLRCSPKSGHDTVSWYQQALGQGPQFIFQYYEEEERQRGNFPDRFSGHQFPNYSSELNVNALLLGDSALYLCASSLVEALVADTQYFGPGTRLTVL.

The V call is TRBV5-1, the J call TRBJ1-2; the D gene is possibly TRBD1 (5 bases). CDR1 and CDR2 (germline): SGHRS, YFSETQ. The length of the CDR3 is 14 residues. V gave up 0 bases and J gave up 2 bases, with 8 bases separating them. The CDR3 nucleotides read TGCGCCAGCAGCTTGGGACAGAAAAACTATGGCTACACCTTC. Encoded protein: CASSLGQKNYGYTF.

V and J are TRBV19 and TRBJ2-5; possible D gene TRBD2, 5 bases. This CDR3 spans 14 amino acids. The germline V and J ends were trimmed by 8 bases and 7 bases, with 20 bases remaining between them. Germline values: CDR1 LNHDA, CDR2 SQIVND (reference sequence). The CDR3 bases are TGTGCCAGTTTGGCTCGGGGTAGCTATGGGACCCAGTACTTC. It yields the protein CASLARGSYGTQYF.

V is TRBV28 and J is TRBJ2-7, with TRBD1 as a possible D gene (5 bases). V was pared by 11 bases and J by 0 bases, with 14 bases between. Germline-derived CDR1 and CDR2 are MDHEN and SYDVKM. The CDR3 is 13 residues long. The CDR3 is CACRWGSSYEQYF. DNA for the CDR3: TGTGCCTGTCGTTGGGGCAGCTCCTACGAGCAGTACTTC.

The chain is built from TRBV15 and TRBJ1-2; 7 nucleotides line up with TRBD1. The V gene end was trimmed by 2 bases and the J gene end by 1 base; junction bases not matched to a gene: 7. CDR3 length: 16 amino acids. From germline, CDR1 is LNHNV and CDR2 YYDKDF (reference sequence). CDR3 sequence: CATSRIDRDFNYGYTF. The CDR3 DNA reads as TGTGCCACCAGCAGAATCGACAGGGACTTTAACTATGGCTACACCTTC.

This clone came up a few times. This sequence joins TRBV10-3 and TRBJ2-7, with TRBD2 matching 9 bases. This CDR3 has 16 amino acids. V shed 6 bases, J shed 2 bases, and the junction held 11 bases outside the gene matches. Germline V CDR1 and CDR2: ENHRY, SYGVKD. The CDR3, as DNA: TGTGCCATCAGCGGGGGAGCGGGAGGACGGACCTACGAGCAGTACTTC. The encoded protein is CAISGGAGGRTYEQYF.

The chain has TRBV29-1 and TRBJ2-1, with D hard to call. The CDR3 has 13 amino acids. Germline V gene data show CDR1 as SQVTM and CDR2 as ANQGSEA. The ends were cut back, 4 bases at V and 4 bases at J, with 11 bases in the middle. The CDR3 region has the DNA TGCAGCGTTGTTGCGGAAGCTTACAATGAGCAGTTCTTC. It specifies CSVVAEAYNEQFF.

The chain links TRBV6-6 to TRBJ2-7; 7 bases map to TRBD1. This CDR3 spans 14 amino acids. Germline CDR1 and CDR2: MNHNY and SVGAGI (reference sequence). V was pared by 0 bases and J by 4 bases, with 3 bases of the junction left unmatched. CDR3 amino acids: CASSYSTGRYEQYF. CDR3 DNA: TGTGCCAGCAGTTACTCGACAGGGCGGTACGAGCAGTACTTC.

Regarding this clone: Other DNA sequences within the sample encode an identical CDR3. The chain employs TRBV4-1 and TRBJ2-3; TRBD2 matches 10 bases. Germline V CDR1 and CDR2: MGHRA, YSYEKL. This CDR3 has 15 residues. The ends lost 3 bases at V and 1 base at J; junction bases unmatched: 1. This CDR3 is CASSQLAGGTDTQYF. DNA of the CDR3: TGCGCCAGCAGCCAGCTAGCGGGGGGCACAGATACGCAGTATTTT.

J is TRBJ1-2 and V is TRBV5-4; weak D call: TRBD1 (5 bases). Trimming took off 4 bases at V and 1 base at J, with 11 bases between the two ends. CDR3 length: 14 residues. Germline V gene sequence: CDR1 SGHNT, CDR2 YYREEE (reference sequence). The CDR3 reads CASSLAGVNYGYTF. The CDR3 region has the DNA TGTGCCAGCAGCCTGGCGGGGGTTAACTATGGCTACACCTTC.

This clone appeared a few times. This CDR3 is also generated by other DNA sequences in the sample. The rearrangement uses TRBV6-5 and TRBJ2-1, with TRBD2 matching 7 bases. Germline V gene sequence: CDR1 MNHEY, CDR2 SVGAGI. This CDR3 comprises 16 residues. The junction had 2 bases not matched to a gene; V was cut back by 0 bases and J by 0 bases. The CDR3, as DNA: TGTGCCAGCAGTTACTCGGGCGGGAGCTCCTACAATGAGCAGTTCTTC. Amino acid sequence: CASSYSGGSSYNEQFF.

There are a few counts of this clone. The chain links TRBV29-1 to TRBJ1-1; unclear D gene. V was pared by 5 bases and J by 0 bases, with 10 bases between. CDR3 length: 13 residues. Looked up from germline, CDR1 is SQVTM and CDR2 is ANQGSEA. The CDR3, as DNA: TGCAGCGTTCAGTTACATTTGAACACTGAAGCTTTCTTT. Residues: CSVQLHLNTEAFF.

This clone was seen only a few times. The rearrangement uses TRBV6-5 and TRBJ1-1; a weak D match, TRBD1 (5 bases). CDR1 is MNHEY and CDR2 is SVGAGI in the germline V gene. CDR3 size: 14 residues. With 1 base removed from V and 3 bases from J, the gap between germline ends came to 9 bases. CDR3 in DNA: TGTGCCAGCAGTTACTGGGAAGGGGACACTGAAGCTTTCTTT. Its protein is CASSYWEGDTEAFF.

This clone has more than one count but fewer than ten. The V and J genes are TRBV5-6 and TRBJ2-2, with 7 bases that match TRBD1. Germline CDR1 reads SGHDT; CDR2 reads YYEEEE. This CDR3 comprises 13 residues. V dropped 7 bases and J dropped 1; count of bases not matched to a gene: 1. The CDR3 reads CASGTVNTGELFF. DNA for the CDR3: TGTGCCAGCGGGACAGTGAACACCGGGGAGCTGTTTTTT.